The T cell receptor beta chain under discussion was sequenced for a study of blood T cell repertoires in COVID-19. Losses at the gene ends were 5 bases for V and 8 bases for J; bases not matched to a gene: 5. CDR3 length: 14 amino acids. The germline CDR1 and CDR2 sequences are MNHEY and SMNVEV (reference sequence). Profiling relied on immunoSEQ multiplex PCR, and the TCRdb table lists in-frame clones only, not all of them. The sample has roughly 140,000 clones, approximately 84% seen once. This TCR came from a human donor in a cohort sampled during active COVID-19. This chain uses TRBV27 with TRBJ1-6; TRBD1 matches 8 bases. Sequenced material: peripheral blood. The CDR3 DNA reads TGTGCCAGCAGTCTCCGGGACAGGTATTCACCCCTCCACTTT. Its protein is CASSLRDRYSPLHF.